This T cell receptor (beta chain) was captured by sequencing in a study of vaccination and CD4 T cells after COVID-19. Cultured CD4+ T cell DNA was sequenced using the Oncomine TCR Beta short-read assay. TCRdb re-derived calls from the PCR reads in MiXCR, one entry per CDR3 protein. The repertoire holds 13,000 or so distinct CDR3 sequences, with more than 35% as singletons. The treatment: 10-day PBMC culture with coronavirus spike peptide pools or control peptides (ViraFEST assay). This clonotype was seen more than once but under ten times. What it recognizes is unknown. The CDR3 has 16 amino acids. CDR1 and CDR2 from the germline V gene are SGHTA and FQGNSA. The V and J ends lost 2 bases and 0 bases respectively, with 8 bases between them.

This TCR was sampled from a human donor who had recovered from COVID-19. This chain links TRBV7-2 with TRBJ1-6; D is undetermined. Sequencing was carried out using CD4+ T cells from blood, cultured in vitro. As DNA, the CDR3 is TGTGCCAGCAGCTTAAGGCGAAGCTCCTATAATTCACCCCTCCACTTT. This codes for CASSLRRSSYNSPLHF.